This T cell receptor (beta chain) was sequenced during a study of CXCR3-negative and CXCR3-positive naive CD8 T cells. Study context: The dataset comprises about 135 million TRB reads in total, with about 1.5 +/- 0.3 million reads per library. Study results and limitations: Naive subsets had comparable surface CD5; TCR strength was inferred from TRB CDR3 properties. Sequencing showed both naive subsets with comparably high diversity, and memory CD8+ cells much lower. Memory cells differed in TRBV-TRBJ usage, but naive CXCR3-negative and CXCR3-positive cells had similar usage.

It was by 5' RACE with UMI labels that the TRB cDNA libraries were prepared. TCRdb re-called the 5' RACE reads, yielding one record per CDR3 amino acid sequence without DNA. This sample's clone table lists some 66,000 distinct CDR3 sequences. CDR3 size: 13 residues. Germline-derived CDR1 and CDR2 are MNHEY and SVGAGI. Notes on this clonotype: The antigen is unknown.

The chain combines TRBV6-5 with TRBJ1-1; lacking DNA, the TRBD1 call made by TCRdb goes unchecked. This sequence originates from a human donor in good health. Some clones in this sample may be carry-over from other donors' samples. Input material: naive CXCR3- CD8+ T cells from blood. Noted subset: CD45RO-CCR7+CD27+CD95- naive CD8+ T cells lacking CXCR3 (TNR3-). CDR3 region: CASSWGPGGGAFF.